This T cell receptor beta chain was profiled in a study of T-cell reconstitution after alpha-beta-depleted transplantation in children. Unique molecular identifiers were incorporated into the prepared TCRbeta library. TCRdb called the PCR reads again in MiXCR, with one record for every CDR3 protein. In the table there are approximately 110,000 distinct CDR3 sequences, 10% of which are singletons. Points from the study as a whole: Counts and diversity of T cells one year after transplant came mostly from newly produced T cells. At around two months after transplant, the alpha-beta T cells were reportedly derived from several hundred expanded clones that came from non-depleted graft cells.

This clonotype has just a few counts. Its antigen is undetermined. V trimming: 1 base; J trimming: 2 bases; junction bases outside the gene matches: 3. This CDR3 has 15 amino acids. CDR1 LGHNA and CDR2 YNFKEQ come from the germline V gene. The specimen comprised PBMCs, sampled before TCRalphabeta/CD19-depleted stem cell transplant. V gene TRBV4-2 combines with J gene TRBJ2-7, with TRBD1 matching over 9 bases. The receptor comes from a boy aged 2-15 years with acute lymphoblastic leukemia, due to receive a stem cell transplant. The CDR3 DNA is TGTGCCAGCAGCCAAGTGGGACAGGGTACCTACGAGCAGTACTTC. Translating it yields CASSQVGQGTYEQYF.